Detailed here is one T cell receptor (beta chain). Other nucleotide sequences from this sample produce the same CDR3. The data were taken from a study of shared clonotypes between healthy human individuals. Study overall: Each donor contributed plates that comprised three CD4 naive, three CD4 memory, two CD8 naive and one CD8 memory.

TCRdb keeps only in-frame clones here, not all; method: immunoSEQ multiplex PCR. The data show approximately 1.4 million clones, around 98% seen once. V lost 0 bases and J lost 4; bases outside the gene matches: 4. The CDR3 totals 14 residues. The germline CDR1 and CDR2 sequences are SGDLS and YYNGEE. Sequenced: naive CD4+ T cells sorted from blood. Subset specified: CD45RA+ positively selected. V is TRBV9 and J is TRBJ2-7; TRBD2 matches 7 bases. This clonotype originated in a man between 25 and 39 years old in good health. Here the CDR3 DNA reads TGTGCCAGCAGCGTAGGCGCTAGCGGATACGAGCAGTACTTC. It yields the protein CASSVGASGYEQYF.